This T cell receptor (beta chain) comes out of a study of blood T cell repertoires in COVID-19. About the research overall: In each case, the material was cDNA or gDNA derived from T cells, B-cell-depleted T cells, or PBMCs.

V was pared by 6 bases and J by 1 base, with 5 bases of the junction left unmatched. Germline loops: CDR1 MDHEN, CDR2 SYDVKM. The CDR3 loop spans 14 amino acids. Original processing methods: Amplification of reference gene primers was used by the study to estimate nucleated cell counts. This table comes from immunoSEQ multiplex PCR, and its TCRdb copy is limited to in-frame clones, with some not included. V, J and clone size were drawn from that table, and D and trimming were deduced from the DNA. In the table there are more than 110,000 clones, over 60% of which are singletons. This receptor was obtained from a woman of 80 years or more with active or convalescent COVID-19. The gene calls are TRBV28 and TRBJ1-1; TRBD1 matches 7 bases. Material for sequencing was peripheral blood. This CDR3 reads CASRETGRNTEAFF. For the CDR3, the DNA is TGTGCCAGCAGAGAGACAGGGAGGAACACTGAAGCTTTCTTT. Full variable domain (rest looked up from reference TRBV28 and TRBJ1-1): DVKVTQSSRYLVKRTGEKVFLECVQDMDHENMFWYRQDPGLGLRLIYFSYDVKMKEKGDIPEGYSVSREKKERFSLILESASTNQTSMYLCASRETGRNTEAFFGQGTRLTVV.